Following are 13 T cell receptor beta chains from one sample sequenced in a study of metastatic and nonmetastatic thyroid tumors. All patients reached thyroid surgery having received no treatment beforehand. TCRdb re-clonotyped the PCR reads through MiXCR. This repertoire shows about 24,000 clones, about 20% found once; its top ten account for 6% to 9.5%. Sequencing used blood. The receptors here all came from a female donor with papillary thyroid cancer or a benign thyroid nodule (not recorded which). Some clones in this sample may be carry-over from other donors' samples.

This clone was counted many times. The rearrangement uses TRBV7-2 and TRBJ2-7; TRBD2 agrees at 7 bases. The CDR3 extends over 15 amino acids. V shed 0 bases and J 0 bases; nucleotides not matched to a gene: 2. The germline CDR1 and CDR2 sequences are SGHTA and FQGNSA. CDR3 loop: CASSLAGGFSYEQYF. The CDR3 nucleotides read TGTGCCAGCAGCTTAGCGGGGGGGTTCTCCTACGAGCAGTACTTC.

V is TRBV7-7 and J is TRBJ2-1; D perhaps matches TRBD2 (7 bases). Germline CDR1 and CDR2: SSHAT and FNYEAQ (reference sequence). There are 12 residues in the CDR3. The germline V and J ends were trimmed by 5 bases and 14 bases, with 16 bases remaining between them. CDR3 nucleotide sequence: TGTGCCAGCAGCCCTCCTGGCGGGGGCGAGTTCTTC. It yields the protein CASSPPGGGEFF.

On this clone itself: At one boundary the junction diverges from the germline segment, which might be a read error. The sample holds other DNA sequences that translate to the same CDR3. CDR3 in amino acids: CASSPRDDSYEQYF. The CDR3 DNA reads TGTGCCAGTAGCCCCCGAGATGACTCCTATGAGCAGTACTTC. The chain carries TRBV7-3 and TRBJ2-7, with unresolved D. Germline V lookup: CDR1 SGHTA, CDR2 FQGTGA. This CDR3 has 14 residues.

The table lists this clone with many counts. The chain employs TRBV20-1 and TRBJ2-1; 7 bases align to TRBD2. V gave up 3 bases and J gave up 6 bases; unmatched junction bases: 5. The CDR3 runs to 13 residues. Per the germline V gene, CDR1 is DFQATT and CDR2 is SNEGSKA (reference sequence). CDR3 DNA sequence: TGCAGTGCTAGGGGGAGGGCCCCCAATGAGCAGTTCTTC. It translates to CSARGRAPNEQFF.

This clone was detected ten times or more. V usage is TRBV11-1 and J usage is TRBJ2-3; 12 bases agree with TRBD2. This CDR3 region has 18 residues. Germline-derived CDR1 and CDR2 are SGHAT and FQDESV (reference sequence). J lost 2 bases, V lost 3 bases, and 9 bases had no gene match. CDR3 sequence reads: CASSLGRWTSGDTDTQYF. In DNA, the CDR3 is TGTGCCAGCAGCTTGGGAAGGTGGACTAGCGGGGACACAGATACGCAGTATTTT.

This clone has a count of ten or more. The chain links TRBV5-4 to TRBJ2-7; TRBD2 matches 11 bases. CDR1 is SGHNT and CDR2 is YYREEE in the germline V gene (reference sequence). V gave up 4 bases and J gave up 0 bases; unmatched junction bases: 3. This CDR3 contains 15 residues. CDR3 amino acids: CASSPTSGDSYEQYF. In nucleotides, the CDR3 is TGTGCCAGCAGCCCGACTAGCGGGGACTCCTACGAGCAGTACTTC.

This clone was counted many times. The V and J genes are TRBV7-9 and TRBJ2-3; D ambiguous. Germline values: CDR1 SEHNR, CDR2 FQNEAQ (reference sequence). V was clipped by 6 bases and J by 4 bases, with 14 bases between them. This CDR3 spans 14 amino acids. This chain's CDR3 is CASSRRVGPDTQYF. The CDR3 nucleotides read TGTGCCAGCAGTCGTCGGGTAGGGCCAGATACGCAGTATTTT.

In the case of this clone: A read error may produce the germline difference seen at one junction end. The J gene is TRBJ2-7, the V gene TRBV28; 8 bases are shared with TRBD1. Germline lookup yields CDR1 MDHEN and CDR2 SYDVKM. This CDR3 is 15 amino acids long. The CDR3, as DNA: TGTGCAAGCAGTTTCAGGGGGACAGGCGGCTTCGAGCAGTACTTC. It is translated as CASSFRGTGGFEQYF. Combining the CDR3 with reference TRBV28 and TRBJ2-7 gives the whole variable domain DVKVTQSSRYLVKRTGEKVFLECVQDMDHENMFWYRQDPGLGLRLIYFSYDVKMKEKGDIPEGYSVSREKKERFSLILESASTNQTSMYLCASSFRGTGGFEQYFGPGTRLTVT.

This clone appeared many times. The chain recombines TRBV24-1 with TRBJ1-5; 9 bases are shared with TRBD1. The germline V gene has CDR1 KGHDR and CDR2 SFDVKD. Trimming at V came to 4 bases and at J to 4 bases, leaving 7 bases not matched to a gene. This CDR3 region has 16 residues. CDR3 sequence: CATSEGGQGGNQPQHF. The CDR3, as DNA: TGTGCCACCAGTGAAGGGGGACAGGGTGGAAATCAGCCCCAGCATTTT.

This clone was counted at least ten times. As DNA, the CDR3 is TGTGCCAGCAGGGTGGGCTCCTACAATGAGCAGTTCTTC. It codes for CASRVGSYNEQFF. The rearrangement joins TRBV12-3 or TRBV12-4 to TRBJ2-1; unclear D gene. V dropped 6 bases and J dropped 0 bases, with 6 bases sitting between them. This CDR3 spans 13 amino acids.

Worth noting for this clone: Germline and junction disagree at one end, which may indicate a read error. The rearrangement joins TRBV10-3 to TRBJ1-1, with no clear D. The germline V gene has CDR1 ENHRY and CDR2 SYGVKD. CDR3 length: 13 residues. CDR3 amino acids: CAIGEGENTEAFF. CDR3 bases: TGTGCCATCGGTGAGGGCGAGAACACTGAAGCTTTCTTT.

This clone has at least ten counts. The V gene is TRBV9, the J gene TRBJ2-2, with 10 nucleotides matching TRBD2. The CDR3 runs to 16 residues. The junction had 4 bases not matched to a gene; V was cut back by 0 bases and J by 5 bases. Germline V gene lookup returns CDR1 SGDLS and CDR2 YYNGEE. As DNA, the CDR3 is TGTGCCAGCAGCGTAGAAGCGGGGGGGCGTACCGGGGAGCTGTTTTTT. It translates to CASSVEAGGRTGELFF.

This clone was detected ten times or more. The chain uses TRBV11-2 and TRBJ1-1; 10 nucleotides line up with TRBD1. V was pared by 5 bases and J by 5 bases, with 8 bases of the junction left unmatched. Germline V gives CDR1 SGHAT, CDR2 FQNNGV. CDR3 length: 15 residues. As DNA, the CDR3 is TGTGCCAGCAGCCCCACTCGGGACAGGGGTACTGAAGCTTTCTTT. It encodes CASSPTRDRGTEAFF.